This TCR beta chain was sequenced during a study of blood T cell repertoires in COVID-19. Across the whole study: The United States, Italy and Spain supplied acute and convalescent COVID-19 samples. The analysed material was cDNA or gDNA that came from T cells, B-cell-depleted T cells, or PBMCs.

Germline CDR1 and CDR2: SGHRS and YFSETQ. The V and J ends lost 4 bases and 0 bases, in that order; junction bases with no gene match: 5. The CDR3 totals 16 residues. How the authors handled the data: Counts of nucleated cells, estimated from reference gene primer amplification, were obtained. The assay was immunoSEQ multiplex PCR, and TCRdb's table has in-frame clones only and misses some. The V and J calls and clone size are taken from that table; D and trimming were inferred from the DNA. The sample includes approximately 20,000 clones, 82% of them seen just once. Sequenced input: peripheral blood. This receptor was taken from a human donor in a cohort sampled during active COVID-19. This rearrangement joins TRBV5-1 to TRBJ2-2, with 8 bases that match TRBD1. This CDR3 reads CASSLDRGANTGELFF. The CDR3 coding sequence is TGCGCCAGCAGCCTAGACAGGGGCGCGAACACCGGGGAGCTGTTTTTT.